This section outlines one TCR beta chain sequence together with its context. Antigen: not known. The same CDR3 arises from other DNA sequences in this sample as well. Terminally differentiated effector memory CD45RA+ cells were excluded by CCR7 positive selection of CD45RO-negative cells. These data are taken from a study of shared clonotypes between healthy human individuals. For the study at large: The cohort had a couple of women and a few men, ages 18 to 49. Findings and caveats of the study: Richness estimates generally favored naive over memory subsets. The four-donor shared clonotypes exceeded non-shared clonotypes in generation probability, with non-shared ones scoring lower.

Deep was the level used in running the assay. The method was immunoSEQ multiplex PCR; TCRdb's version includes in-frame clones alone and lacks a portion of them. The profile shows about 2 million clones, approximately 94% of them singletons. The CDR3 extends over 12 amino acids. V gave up 2 bases and J gave up 1 base, with 4 bases separating them. The germline gives CDR1 SGHDT, CDR2 YYEEEE. This chain links TRBV5-6 with TRBJ2-7, with D uncertain. Sample: naive CD8+ T cells sorted from blood. The sequence derives from a man younger than 35 in good health. The CDR3 here is CASSFGSYEQYF. DNA for the CDR3: TGTGCCAGCAGCTTCGGTTCCTACGAGCAGTACTTC.